The sequence of this T cell receptor beta chain was determined in a study of cytomegalovirus exposure and HLA in healthy donors. On the study more broadly: Earlier findings included roughly 100 million unique TCR beta sequences obtained from approximately 170 million T cells.

The table lists this clone with a few counts. Its specificity is not known. PCR primers comprised 60 Vbeta and 13 Jbeta primers. TCRdb's table, derived via immunoSEQ multiplex PCR, lists solely in-frame clones and lacks some. The sample has about 160,000 clones, roughly four fifths seen once; the top ten hold more than 0.9%. Samples came from healthy bone marrow donors. Germline loops: CDR1 SGHDT, CDR2 YYEEEE. The CDR3 is 18 residues long. With 0 bases clipped from V and 4 bases from J, the junction kept 8 bases outside the gene matches. Study-wide results and caveats: Trimming of TCR beta V- and J-genes showed a link, identified in a later analysis, to a missense DCLRE1C variant. Analyzed later, association rates of TCRs varied across HLA loci, with DRB1 most and HLA-C fewest.

Sequencing input: PBMCs. The clonotype originates from a girl under 10 years old in good health and CMV-seropositive. V gene TRBV5-6 combines with J gene TRBJ2-6; 9 nucleotides agree with TRBD1. CDR3 protein: CASSLAGDRATGANVLTF. Written as DNA, the CDR3 is TGTGCCAGCAGCTTGGCTGGGGACAGGGCGACCGGGGCCAACGTCCTGACTTTC.